The clone carrying this T cell receptor beta chain was seen many times. Its antigen is as yet unknown. Assembly of TCR beta libraries relied on iRepertoire HTBI primers together with Arm-PCR of CDR3 regions. TCRdb reanalysed the multiplex PCR reads using MiXCR and keeps one entry per CDR3 protein. The sample holds more than 300,000 distinct CDR3 sequences; more than 20% are singletons and the top ten take 25% to 30%. Sample time point: persistent/refractory GD, antithyroid drugs over 5 years with positive TRAb. Isolated PBMC RNA provided the starting material for the TCR library. The diagnosis of Graves' disease used American Thyroid Association guidelines. The germline gives CDR1 MGHDK, CDR2 SYGVNS. The V end lost 5 bases, the J end lost 8 bases, and 37 bases lay between the germline ends. This CDR3 spans 21 amino acids. This record belongs to a study of regulatory T cells in long-lasting Graves disease. General study findings and limits: There were preferences for TRBV28, TRBJ1-2 and TRBJ2-5 in persistent disease. Results may be inaccurate due to the small sample size. A greater number of public clonotypes (roughly 2,800) was shared by persistent patients than by new patients (just over 950).

This TCR came from a woman in her forties with Graves disease. This chain links TRBV25-1 with TRBJ2-1, with D perhaps matching TRBD2 (7 bases). Here the sequenced sample was peripheral blood mononuclear cells (PBMCs), taken when the disease was refractory, from a patient treated with antithyroid drugs. The CDR3 DNA reads as TGTGCCAGCAGTAACTTGGGTAGCAGATTATCTAGCGGCTCTAAGGGGGATGAGCAGTTCTTC. This sequence encodes CASSNLGSRLSSGSKGDEQFF.